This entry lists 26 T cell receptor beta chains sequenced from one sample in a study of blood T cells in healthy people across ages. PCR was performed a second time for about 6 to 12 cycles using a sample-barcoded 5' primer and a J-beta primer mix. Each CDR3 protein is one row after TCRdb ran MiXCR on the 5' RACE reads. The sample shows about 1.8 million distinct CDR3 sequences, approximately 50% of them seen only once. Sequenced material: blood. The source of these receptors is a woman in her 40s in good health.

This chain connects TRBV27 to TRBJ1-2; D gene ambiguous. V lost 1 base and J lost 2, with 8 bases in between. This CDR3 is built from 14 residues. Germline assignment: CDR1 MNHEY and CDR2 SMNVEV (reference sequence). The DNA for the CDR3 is TGTGCCAGCAGTTTATACCGTGGAAACTATGGCTACACCTTC. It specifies CASSLYRGNYGYTF.

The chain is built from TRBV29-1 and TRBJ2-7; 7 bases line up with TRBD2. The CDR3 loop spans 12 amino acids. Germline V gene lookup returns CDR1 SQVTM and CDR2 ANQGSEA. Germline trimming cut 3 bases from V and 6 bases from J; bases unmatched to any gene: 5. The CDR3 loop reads CSVEGREGEQYF. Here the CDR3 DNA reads TGCAGCGTTGAGGGCAGGGAGGGCGAGCAGTACTTC.

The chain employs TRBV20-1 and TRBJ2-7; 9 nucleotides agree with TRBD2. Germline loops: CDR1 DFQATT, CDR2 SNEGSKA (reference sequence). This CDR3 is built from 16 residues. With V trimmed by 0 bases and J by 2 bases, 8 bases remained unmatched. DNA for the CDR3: TGCAGTGCTAGAGATAATAGCGGGGGTGCCCCCTACGAGCAGTACTTC. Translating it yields CSARDNSGGAPYEQYF.

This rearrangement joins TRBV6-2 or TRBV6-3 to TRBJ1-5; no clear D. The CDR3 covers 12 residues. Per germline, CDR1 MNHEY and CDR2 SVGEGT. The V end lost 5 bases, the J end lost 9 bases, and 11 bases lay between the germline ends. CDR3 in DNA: TGTGCCAGCAGTCCCTTCGAAAGGCCCCAGCATTTT. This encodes CASSPFERPQHF.

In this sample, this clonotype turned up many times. The CDR3 DNA sequence: TGTGCCAGCAGCCAAGCGGGGGAGACCCAGTACTTC. This gives the protein CASSQAGETQYF. The chain links TRBV4-2 to TRBJ2-5; D might be TRBD2 (5 bases). CDR3 length: 12 residues. Trimming took off 1 base at V and 5 bases at J, with 5 bases between the two ends. Germline CDR1 LGHNA, CDR2 YNFKEQ.

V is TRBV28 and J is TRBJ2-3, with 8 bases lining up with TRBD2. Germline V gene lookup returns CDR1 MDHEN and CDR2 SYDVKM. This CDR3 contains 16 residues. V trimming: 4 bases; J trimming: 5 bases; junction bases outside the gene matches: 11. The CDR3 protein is CASSYPTGGAIDTQYF. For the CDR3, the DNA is TGTGCCAGCAGTTACCCAACGGGGGGGGCGATAGATACGCAGTATTTT.

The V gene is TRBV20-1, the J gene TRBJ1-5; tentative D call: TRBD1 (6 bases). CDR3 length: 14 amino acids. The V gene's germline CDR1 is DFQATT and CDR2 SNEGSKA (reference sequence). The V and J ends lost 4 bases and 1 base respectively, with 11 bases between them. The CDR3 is CSAMGGTSNQPQHF. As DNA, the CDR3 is TGCAGTGCTATGGGGGGGACAAGCAATCAGCCCCAGCATTTT.

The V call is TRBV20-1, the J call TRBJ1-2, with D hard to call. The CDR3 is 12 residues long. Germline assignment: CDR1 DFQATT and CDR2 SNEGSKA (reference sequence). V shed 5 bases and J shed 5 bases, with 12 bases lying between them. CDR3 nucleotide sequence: TGCAGTGCTCCGCCGGGGATGTATGGCTACACCTTC. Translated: CSAPPGMYGYTF.

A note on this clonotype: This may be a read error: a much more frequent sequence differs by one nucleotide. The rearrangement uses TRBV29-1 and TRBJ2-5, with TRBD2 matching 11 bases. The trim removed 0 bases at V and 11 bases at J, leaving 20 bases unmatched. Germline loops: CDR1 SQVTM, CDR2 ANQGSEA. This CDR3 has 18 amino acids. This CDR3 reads CSVEDMVAGGRICNEQYF. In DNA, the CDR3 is TGCAGCGTTGAAGATATGGTAGCGGGGGGGCGAATCTGTAATGAGCAGTACTTC. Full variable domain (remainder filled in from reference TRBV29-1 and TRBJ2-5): SAVISQKPSRDICQRGTSLTIQCQVDSQVTMMFWYRQQPGQSLTLIATANQGSEATYESGFVIDKFPISRPNLTFSTLTVSNMSPEDSSIYLCSVEDMVAGGRICNEQYFGPGTRLLVL.

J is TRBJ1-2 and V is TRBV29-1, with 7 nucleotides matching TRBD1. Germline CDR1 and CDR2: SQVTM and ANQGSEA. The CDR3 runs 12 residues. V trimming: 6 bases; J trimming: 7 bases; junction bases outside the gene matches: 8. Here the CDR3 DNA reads TGCAGCGTGGCCACAGGGGAACGTGGCTACACCTTC. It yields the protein CSVATGERGYTF.

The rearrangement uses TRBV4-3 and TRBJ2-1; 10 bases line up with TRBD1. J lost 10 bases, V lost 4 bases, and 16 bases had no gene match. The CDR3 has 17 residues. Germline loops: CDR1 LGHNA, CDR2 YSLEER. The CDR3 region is CASSRTTGTGVRGEQFF. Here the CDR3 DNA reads TGCGCCAGCAGCCGAACGACCGGGACAGGGGTGCGAGGGGAGCAGTTCTTC.

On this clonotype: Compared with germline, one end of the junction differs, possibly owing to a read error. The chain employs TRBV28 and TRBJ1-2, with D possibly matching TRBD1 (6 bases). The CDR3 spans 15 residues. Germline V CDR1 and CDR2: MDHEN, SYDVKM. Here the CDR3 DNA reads TGTGCCGGCAGCCCCGGGACACTCTTGAACTATGGCTACACCTTC. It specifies CAGSPGTLLNYGYTF.

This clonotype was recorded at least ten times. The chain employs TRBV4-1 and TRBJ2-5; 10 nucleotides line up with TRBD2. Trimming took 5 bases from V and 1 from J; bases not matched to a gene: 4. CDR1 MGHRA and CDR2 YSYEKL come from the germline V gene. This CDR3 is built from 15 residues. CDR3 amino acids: CASSFQRGGQETQYF. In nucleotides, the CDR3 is TGCGCCAGCAGCTTTCAGCGGGGGGGCCAAGAGACCCAGTACTTC.

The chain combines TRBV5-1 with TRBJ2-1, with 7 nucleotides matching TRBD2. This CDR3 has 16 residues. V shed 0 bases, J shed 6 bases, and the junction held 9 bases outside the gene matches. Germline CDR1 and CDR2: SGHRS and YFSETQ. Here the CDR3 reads CASSLAGGTNPNEQFF. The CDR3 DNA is TGCGCCAGCAGCTTGGCCGGGGGGACCAATCCCAATGAGCAGTTCTTC. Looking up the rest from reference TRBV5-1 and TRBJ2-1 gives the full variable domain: KAGVTQTPRYLIKTRGQQVTLSCSPISGHRSVSWYQQTPGQGLQFLFEYFSETQRNKGNFPGRFSGRQFSNSRSEMNVSTLELGDSALYLCASSLAGGTNPNEQFFGPGTRLTVL.

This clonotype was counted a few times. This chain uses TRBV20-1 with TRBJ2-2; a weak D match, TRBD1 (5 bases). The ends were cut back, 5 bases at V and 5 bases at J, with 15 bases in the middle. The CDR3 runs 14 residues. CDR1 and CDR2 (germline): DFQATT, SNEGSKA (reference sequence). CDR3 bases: TGCAGTGCTGGACACCAGCTATTGACCGGGGAGCTGTTTTTT. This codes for CSAGHQLLTGELFF.

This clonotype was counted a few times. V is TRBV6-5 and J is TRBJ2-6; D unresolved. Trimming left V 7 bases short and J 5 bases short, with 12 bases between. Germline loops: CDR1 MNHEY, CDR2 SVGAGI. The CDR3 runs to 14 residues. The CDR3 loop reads CASTPTRRANVLTF. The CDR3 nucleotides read TGTGCCAGCACCCCGACCCGGAGGGCCAACGTCCTGACTTTC.

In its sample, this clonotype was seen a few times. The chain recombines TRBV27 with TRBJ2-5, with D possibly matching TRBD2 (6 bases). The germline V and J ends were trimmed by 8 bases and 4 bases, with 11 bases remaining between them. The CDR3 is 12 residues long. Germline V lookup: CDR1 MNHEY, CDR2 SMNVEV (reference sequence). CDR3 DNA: TGTGCCAGCGGATTGCGGGGAGAGACCCAGTACTTC. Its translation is CASGLRGETQYF.

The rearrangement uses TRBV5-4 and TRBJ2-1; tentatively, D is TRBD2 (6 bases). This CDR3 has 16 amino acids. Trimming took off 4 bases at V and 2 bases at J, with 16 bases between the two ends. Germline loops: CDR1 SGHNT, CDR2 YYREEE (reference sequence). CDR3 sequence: CASSAGGTGTYNEQFF. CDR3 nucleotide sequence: TGTGCCAGCAGCGCTGGGGGGACGGGAACCTACAATGAGCAGTTCTTC. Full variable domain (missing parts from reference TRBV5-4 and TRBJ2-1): ETGVTQSPTHLIKTRGQQVTLRCSSQSGHNTVSWYQQALGQGPQFIFQYYREEENGRGNFPPRFSGLQFPNYSSELNVNALELDDSALYLCASSAGGTGTYNEQFFGPGTRLTVL.

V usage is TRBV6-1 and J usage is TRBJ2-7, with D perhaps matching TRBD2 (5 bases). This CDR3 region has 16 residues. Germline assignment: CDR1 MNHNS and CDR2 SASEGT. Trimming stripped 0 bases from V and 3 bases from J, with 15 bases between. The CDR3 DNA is TGTGCCAGCAGTGAAGCTAGTGGACTTTCGAACTACGAGCAGTACTTC. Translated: CASSEASGLSNYEQYF.

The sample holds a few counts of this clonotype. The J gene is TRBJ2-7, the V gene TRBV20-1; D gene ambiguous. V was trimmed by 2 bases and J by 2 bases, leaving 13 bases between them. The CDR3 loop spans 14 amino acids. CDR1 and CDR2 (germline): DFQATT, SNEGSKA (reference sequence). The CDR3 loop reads CSARRGRPTYEQYF. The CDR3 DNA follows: TGCAGTGCTAGACGAGGACGGCCTACCTACGAGCAGTACTTC.

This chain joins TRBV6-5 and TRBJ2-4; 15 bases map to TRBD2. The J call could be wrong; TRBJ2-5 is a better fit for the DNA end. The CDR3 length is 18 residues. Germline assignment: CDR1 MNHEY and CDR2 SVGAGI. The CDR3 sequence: CASSYGLAGGSKSGTQYF. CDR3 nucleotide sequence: TGTGCCAGCAGTTACGGACTAGCGGGGGGGTCCAAGTCGGGGACCCAGTACTTC.

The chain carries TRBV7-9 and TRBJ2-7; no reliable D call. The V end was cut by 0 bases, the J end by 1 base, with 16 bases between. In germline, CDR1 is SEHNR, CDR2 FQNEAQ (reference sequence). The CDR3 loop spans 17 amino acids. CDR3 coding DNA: TGTGCCAGCAGCTTAGCGCAAGGGCAGTTAGGATCCTACGAGCAGTACTTC. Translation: CASSLAQGQLGSYEQYF.

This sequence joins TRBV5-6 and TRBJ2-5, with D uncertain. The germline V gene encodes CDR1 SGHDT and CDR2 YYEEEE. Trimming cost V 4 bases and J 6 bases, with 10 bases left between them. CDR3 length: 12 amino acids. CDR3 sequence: CASSNVIQTQYF. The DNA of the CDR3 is TGTGCCAGCAGCAATGTTATCCAGACCCAGTACTTC.

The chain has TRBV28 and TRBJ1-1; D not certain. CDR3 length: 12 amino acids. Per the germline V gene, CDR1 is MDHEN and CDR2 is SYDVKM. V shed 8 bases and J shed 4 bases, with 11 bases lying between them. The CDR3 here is CASRPRGTEAFF. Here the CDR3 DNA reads TGTGCCAGCCGCCCGCGGGGCACTGAAGCTTTCTTT.

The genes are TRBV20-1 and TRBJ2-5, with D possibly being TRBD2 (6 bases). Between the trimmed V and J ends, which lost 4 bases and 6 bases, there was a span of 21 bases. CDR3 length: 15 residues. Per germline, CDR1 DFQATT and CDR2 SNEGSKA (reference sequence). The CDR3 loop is CSATNSGTGRKTQYF. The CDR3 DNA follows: TGCAGTGCTACCAACTCCGGGACGGGGAGGAAGACCCAGTACTTC.

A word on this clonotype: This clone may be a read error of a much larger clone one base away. The CDR3 is CASSQDAQEAQYF. For the CDR3, the DNA is TGTGCCAGCAGCCAAGATGCACAAGAGGCCCAGTACTTC. The chain carries TRBV4-2 and TRBJ2-5, with D unclear. Germline CDR1 is LGHNA and CDR2 is YNFKEQ. This CDR3 is 13 amino acids long.